What follows are 9 T cell receptor beta chains derived from one specimen sequenced in a study of CD8+ T cells in alopecia areata. Isolated RNA was reverse transcribed into cDNA used as the sequencing template. Measured with immunoSEQ multiplex PCR; TCRdb has only the in-frame clones, and not every one. The table lists about 12,000 clones, roughly three fifths of them singletons, with 10% to 15% in the top ten. Lesional scalp tissue (obtained by punch biopsy) and peripheral blood were collected from alopecia areata patients. Sequences were obtained from skin. These receptors were collected from a human donor with alopecia areata.

The chain's CDR3 is CASSLRRTEAFF. CDR3 nucleotide sequence: TGTGCCAGCAGCTTGCGGAGAACTGAAGCTTTCTTT. The chain couples TRBV5-8 to TRBJ1-1, with D hard to call. Germline CDR1 reads SGHTS; CDR2 reads YDEGEE. V was pared by 1 base and J by 5 bases, with 6 bases between. This CDR3 has 12 amino acids.

The gene calls are TRBV6-5 and TRBJ1-3; D gene uncertain. V was shortened by 5 bases and J by 14 bases, with 13 bases between the two germline ends. Germline V CDR1 and CDR2: MNHEY, SVGAGI. CDR3 length equals 11 residues. The CDR3 spells CASSEGRAVYF. In DNA form, the CDR3 reads TGTGCCAGCAGTGAGGGTAGGGCTGTATATTTT.

In its sample, this clone was seen a few times. The chain employs TRBV30 and TRBJ2-7; weak D call: TRBD2 (5 bases). The CDR3 runs to 11 residues. The germline CDR1 and CDR2 sequences are GTSNPN and SVGIG (reference sequence). V was shortened by 3 bases and J by 2 bases, with 5 bases between the two germline ends. CDR3 DNA sequence: TGTGCCTGGAGCGGGACCTACGAGCAGTACTTC. Amino acid sequence: CAWSGTYEQYF.

This sequence joins TRBV5-6 and TRBJ1-3; D might be TRBD1 (6 bases). The germline V gene has CDR1 SGHDT and CDR2 YYEEEE. Trimming left V 3 bases short and J 2 bases short, with 15 bases between. The CDR3 runs to 16 residues. The DNA of the CDR3 is TGTGCCAGCAGCTCACCTGACAGGACTCCTGGAAACACCATATATTTT. It codes for CASSSPDRTPGNTIYF.

This chain connects TRBV9 to TRBJ2-2; the match to TRBD1 covers 7 bases. This CDR3 has 17 amino acids. Per the germline V gene, CDR1 is SGDLS and CDR2 is YYNGEE. The junction had 12 bases not matched to a gene; V was cut back by 6 bases and J by 1 base. CDR3 nucleotides: TGTGCCAGCACCGCACCTCCGGGACAGTTGAACACCGGGGAGCTGTTTTTT. This gives the protein CASTAPPGQLNTGELFF.

The rearrangement uses TRBV2 and TRBJ2-6; D might be TRBD1 or TRBD2, each matching 5 bases. Germline V gene data show CDR1 as SNHLY and CDR2 as FYNNEI. This CDR3 region has 15 residues. Deletions cut 4 bases from V and 0 bases from J, with 7 bases between. CDR3 in amino acids: CASSGGISGANVLTF. The CDR3 nucleotides are TGTGCCAGCAGTGGGGGGATCTCTGGGGCCAACGTCCTGACTTTC. The entire variable domain, with the rest obtained from reference TRBV2 and TRBJ2-6, is as follows: EPEVTQTPSHQVTQMGQEVILRCVPISNHLYFYWYRQILGQKVEFLVSFYNNEISEKSEIFDDQFSVERPDGSNFTLKIRSTKLEDSAMYFCASSGGISGANVLTFGAGSRLTVL.

The V and J genes are TRBV2 and TRBJ1-1, with a possible D match to TRBD1 (5 bases). The CDR3 has 14 amino acids. Trimming shortened V by 8 bases and J by 0 bases, and 13 bases separated the two germline ends. Germline V gene sequence: CDR1 SNHLY, CDR2 FYNNEI. The CDR3 DNA follows: TGTGCCAGCGTGGGGGTCCCAGTGAACACTGAAGCTTTCTTT. It codes for CASVGVPVNTEAFF.

This chain connects TRBV18 to TRBJ1-2, with D hard to call. The V gene's germline CDR1 is KGHSH and CDR2 LQKENI. The CDR3 consists of 13 residues. Between the trimmed V and J ends, which lost 9 bases and 4 bases, there was a span of 15 bases. This CDR3 reads CASSTNSAYGYTF. The CDR3 DNA reads TGTGCCAGTTCAACGAATTCGGCCTATGGCTACACCTTC.

The chain combines TRBV6-5 with TRBJ2-6; D unclear. The V end lost 5 bases, the J end lost 2 bases, and 10 bases lay between the germline ends. Germline CDR1 reads MNHEY; CDR2 reads SVGAGI. The CDR3 covers 15 residues. CDR3 nucleotides: TGTGCCAGCAGTGTCAGAAGGACTGGGGCCAACGTCCTGACTTTC. It encodes CASSVRRTGANVLTF.